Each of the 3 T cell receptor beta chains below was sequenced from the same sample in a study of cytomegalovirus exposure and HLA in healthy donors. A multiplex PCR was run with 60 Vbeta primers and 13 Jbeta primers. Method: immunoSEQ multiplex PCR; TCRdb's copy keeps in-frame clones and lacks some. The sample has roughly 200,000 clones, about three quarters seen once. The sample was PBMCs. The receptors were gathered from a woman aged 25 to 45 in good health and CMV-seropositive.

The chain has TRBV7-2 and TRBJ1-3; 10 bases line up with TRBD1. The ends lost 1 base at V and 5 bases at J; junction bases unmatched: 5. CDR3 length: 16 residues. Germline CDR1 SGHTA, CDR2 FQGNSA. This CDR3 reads CASSLVGDRGRNTIYF. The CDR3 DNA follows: TGTGCCAGCAGCTTAGTAGGGGACAGGGGAAGAAACACCATATATTTT.

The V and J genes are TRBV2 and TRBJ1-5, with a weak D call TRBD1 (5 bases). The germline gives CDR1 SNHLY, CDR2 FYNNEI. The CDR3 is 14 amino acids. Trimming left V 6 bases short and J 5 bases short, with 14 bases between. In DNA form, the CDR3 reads TGTGCCAGCAGGGGACTGATGACTCATCAGCCCCAGCATTTT. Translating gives CASRGLMTHQPQHF.

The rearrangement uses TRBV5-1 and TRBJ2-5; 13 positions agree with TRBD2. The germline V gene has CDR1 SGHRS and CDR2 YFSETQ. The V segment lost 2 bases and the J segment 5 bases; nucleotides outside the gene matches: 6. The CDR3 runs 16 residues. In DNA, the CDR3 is TGCGCCAGCAGCTTCGGACTAGCGGGAGTGGCGGAGACCCAGTACTTC. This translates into CASSFGLAGVAETQYF.